This T cell receptor (beta chain) was sequenced for a study of blood T cell repertoires in COVID-19. This clone was detected a few times. This table comes from immunoSEQ multiplex PCR, and its TCRdb copy is limited to in-frame clones, with some not included. The sample carries under 200,000 clones, about nine tenths recorded once. Sequencing was performed on peripheral blood. This receptor was obtained from a woman in her 70s with acute or convalescent COVID-19.

The CDR3 DNA reads as TGTGCCAGCAGCTTAGCCCCATGGCAGAACACTGAAGCTTTCTTT. It translates to CASSLAPWQNTEAFF. This sequence joins TRBV11-2 and TRBJ1-1; D gene uncertain. V was pared by 1 base and J by 1 base, with 10 bases between. This CDR3 is 15 amino acids long. Germline CDR1 SGHAT, CDR2 FQNNGV.